A selection of T cell receptor beta chains follows, all from one sample in a study of HIV-infected children after antiretroviral therapy interruption. Each CDR3 protein gets one entry after TCRdb re-called the 3' RACE reads with MiXCR. The table has around 15,000 distinct CDR3 sequences, 3% to 4% seen once; the top ten hold about 5.4%. The sample consisted of CD45RA+ CD4+ T cells from PBMCs, taken from a donor given antiretroviral therapy, either interrupted or continuous. The receptors come from a child aged 2-17 years with HIV. Each CDR3 is given with its conserved first and last residue. The D gene is left open where the match is weak. Expanded clones are given a class, and other clones once, few, many or no size at all.

TRBJ1-3 | many | 14 | - | TRBV12-3/TRBV12-4 | TGTGCCAGCAGTTTACGGAACTCTGGAAACACCATATATTTT | CASSLRNSGNTIYF
TRBJ1-1 | medium-sized | 15 | TRBD1 | TRBV28 | TGTGCCAGCAACCTCCCGGACAGGGGTAACACTGAAGCTTTCTTT | CASNLPDRGNTEAFF
TRBJ2-5 | - | 12 | - | TRBV12-3/TRBV12-4 | TGTGCCAGCAGTCTTGATGGAGAGACCCAGTACTTC | CASSLDGETQYF
TRBJ2-5 | many | 13 | - | TRBV28 | TGTGCCAGCATCCCGGGTACGCAAGAGACCCAGTACTTC | CASIPGTQETQYF
TRBJ2-7 | many | 12 | - | TRBV12-5 | TGTGCTAGTGGGGGGAGTAGCTACGAGCAGTACTTC | CASGGSSYEQYF
TRBJ1-2 | many | 13 | - | TRBV12-3/TRBV12-4 | TGTGCCAGCAGTCCACACCAGATCTATGGCTACACCTTC | CASSPHQIYGYTF
TRBJ2-7 | many | 16 | - | TRBV12-2 | TGTGCAAGTCGCCCCCTGGGGACCCTAGCGGGTTACGAGCAGTACTTC | CASRPLGTLAGYEQYF
TRBJ2-5 | - | 10 | - | TRBV20-1 | TGCAGTGCTAGACTTGAGACCCAGTACTTC | CSARLETQYF
TRBJ2-1 | many | 12 | - | TRBV7-2 | TGTGCCAGCAGCTTAGTAACGGGTGAGCAGTTCTTC | CASSLVTGEQFF
TRBJ2-5 | many | 12 | - | TRBV12-3/TRBV12-4 | TGTGCCAGTGGAGGCATAGTGGAGACCCAGTACTTC | CASGGIVETQYF
TRBJ1-3 | many | 14 | - | TRBV20-1 | TGCAGTGCTAGGACAGCGAGCTCTGGAAACACCATATATTTT | CSARTASSGNTIYF
TRBJ1-1 | many | 14 | TRBD1 | TRBV19 | TGTGCCAGTAGTGGCGAACAGGGGGGGAGTGAAGCTTTCTTT | CASSGEQGGSEAFF
TRBJ1-1 | many | 13 | TRBD1 | TRBV6-1 | TGTGCCAGCAGTGGGGACAGTGCCACTGAAGCTTTCTTT | CASSGDSATEAFF
TRBJ1-1 | many | 16 | TRBD1 | TRBV28 | TGTGCCAGCAGTTTAGATGGACAGGGCATGAACACTGAAGCTTTCTTT | CASSLDGQGMNTEAFF
TRBJ2-7 | many | 14 | - | TRBV4-1 | TGCGCCAGCAGCCAAGACCCGACAGCGAACGAGCAGTACTTC | CASSQDPTANEQYF
TRBJ2-7 | many | 15 | TRBD1 | TRBV20-1 | TGCAGTGCTAGACAAAGGACAGGGAAGGAGTACGAGCAGTACTTC | CSARQRTGKEYEQYF
TRBJ2-1 | many | 15 | TRBD2 | TRBV20-1 | TGCAGTGCTAGAACTAGCGGGGGGGGGCTCGGTGAGCAGTTCTTC | CSARTSGGGLGEQFF
TRBJ2-1 | many | 14 | - | TRBV6-6 | TGTGCCAGCAGTGAGAGGGGTAACTATGCTGAGCAGTTCTTC | CASSERGNYAEQFF
TRBJ1-5 | many | 19 | - | TRBV21-1 | TGTGCCAGCAGCAAAGCTATTTATGAAGACAGCCGAAGCAATCAGCCCCAGCATTTT | CASSKAIYEDSRSNQPQHF
TRBJ1-2 | many | 15 | TRBD1 | TRBV9 | TGTGCCAGCAGCATGACCGGGACAGAAGGAGATGGCTACACCTTC | CASSMTGTEGDGYTF
TRBJ2-1 | many | 14 | TRBD2 | TRBV2 | TGTGCCTCAGCAGAGGGCGGGAGGGTCGATGAGCAGTTCTTC | CASAEGGRVDEQFF
TRBJ1-2 | many | 11 | - | TRBV19 | TGTGCCAGTAGTATAGAATATGGCTACACCTTC | CASSIEYGYTF
TRBJ2-3 | many | 14 | TRBD1 | TRBV4-2 | TGTGCCAGCAGCCAAGGGGGACAGGGGGAAACGCTGTATTTT | CASSQGGQGETLYF
TRBJ2-2 | - | 12 | - | TRBV29-1 | TGCAGCGTTGGGACAGATAGCGGGGAGCTGTTTTTT | CSVGTDSGELFF
TRBJ2-2 | many | 14 | - | TRBV7-2 | TGTGCCAGCAGCCAAGTCATAGTCGGCGGGGAGCTGTTTTTT | CASSQVIVGGELFF
TRBJ2-7 | many | 13 | - | TRBV5-1 | TGCGCCAGCAGCTCGCCCCACCCGACGGAGCAGTACTTC | CASSSPHPTEQYF
TRBJ1-6 | many | 13 | - | TRBV19 | TGTGCCAGTAGTATGGGGGTCAATTCACCCCTCCACTTT | CASSMGVNSPLHF
TRBJ1-2 | - | 14 | - | TRBV28 | TGTGCCAGCAGTTCCCCGGGGCCGAGAATCAGCTACACCTTC | CASSSPGPRISYTF
TRBJ2-7 | many | 14 | - | TRBV18 | TGTGCCAGCTCCTTCGACAGTGTCCCCTACGAGCAGTACTTC | CASSFDSVPYEQYF
TRBJ2-1 | many | 15 | TRBD2 | TRBV12-3/TRBV12-4 | TGTGCCAGCAGCTCTAGCGGGAGGACTTCCTATGAGCAGTTCTTC | CASSSSGRTSYEQFF
TRBJ2-3 | many | 14 | TRBD2 | TRBV6-1 | TGTGCCAGCAGTAGTAGCGGGGGTCCAGATACGCAGTATTTT | CASSSSGGPDTQYF
TRBJ2-1 | many | 16 | - | TRBV13 | TGTGCCAGCTTTCTCCGGACTGGGGGTAACTATGCTGAGCAGTTCTTC | CASFLRTGGNYAEQFF
TRBJ1-5 | many | 12 | - | TRBV28 | TGTGCCAGCAGTAGAGGCAATCAGCCCCAGCATTTT | CASSRGNQPQHF
TRBJ2-7 | many | 16 | TRBD2 | TRBV6-5 | TGTGCCAGCAGGGTCGCCGGGACTAGCACCTCCTACGAGCAGTACTTC | CASRVAGTSTSYEQYF
TRBJ2-4 | many | 18 | TRBD2 | TRBV20-1 | TGCAGTGCTAGCCGTCAGGGTAGAGGGAGGGCCAGCGAAAACATTCAGTACTTC | CSASRQGRGRASENIQYF
TRBJ1-1 | many | 13 | - | TRBV6-1 | TGTGCCAGCAGTGATTTGGGGGGGCCTGAAGCTTTCTTT | CASSDLGGPEAFF
TRBJ2-5 | many | 13 | - | TRBV4-2 | TGTGCCAGCAGCCCCGCCCCTGGGGAGACCCAGTACTTC | CASSPAPGETQYF
TRBJ2-1 | many | 18 | TRBD2 | TRBV23-1 | TGCGCCAGCAGTCAGAGTCCCTCTAGCGGGGGGAGGCACAATGAGCAGTTCTTC | CASSQSPSSGGRHNEQFF
TRBJ2-7 | - | 17 | TRBD1 | TRBV10-1 | TGCGCCAGCAGTGGGTCAAACGGGACAGCAACACACTACGAGCAGTACTTC | CASSGSNGTATHYEQYF
TRBJ2-7 | many | 12 | - | TRBV2 | TGTGCCAGCAGCTTATTGGGCTATGAACAGTACTTC | CASSLLGYEQYF
TRBJ2-6 | many | 13 | - | TRBV30 | TGTGCCTGGAGTGGCCAGGGGGCCAACGTCCTGACTTTC | CAWSGQGANVLTF
TRBJ1-2 | many | 16 | TRBD1 | TRBV18 | TGTGCCAGCTCACCCCTTTCAGGGGGCCAACTCTATGGCTACACCTTC | CASSPLSGGQLYGYTF
TRBJ1-3 | many | 14 | TRBD1 | TRBV19 | TGTGCCAGCAGTTACAGGGGGCATGGAAATACGCTCTATTTT | CASSYRGHGNTLYF
TRBJ2-3 | many | 15 | - | TRBV10-1 | TGCGCCAGCAGTGACCTGAGGGGAGCTACAGATACGCAGTATTTT | CASSDLRGATDTQYF
TRBJ1-2 | many | 12 | - | TRBV2 | TGTGCCAGCAGTGGTCACAGATATGGCTACACCTTC | CASSGHRYGYTF
TRBJ2-3 | many | 12 | - | TRBV4-1 | TGCGCCAGCAGCCAAGCCGGAGATACGCAGTATTTT | CASSQAGDTQYF